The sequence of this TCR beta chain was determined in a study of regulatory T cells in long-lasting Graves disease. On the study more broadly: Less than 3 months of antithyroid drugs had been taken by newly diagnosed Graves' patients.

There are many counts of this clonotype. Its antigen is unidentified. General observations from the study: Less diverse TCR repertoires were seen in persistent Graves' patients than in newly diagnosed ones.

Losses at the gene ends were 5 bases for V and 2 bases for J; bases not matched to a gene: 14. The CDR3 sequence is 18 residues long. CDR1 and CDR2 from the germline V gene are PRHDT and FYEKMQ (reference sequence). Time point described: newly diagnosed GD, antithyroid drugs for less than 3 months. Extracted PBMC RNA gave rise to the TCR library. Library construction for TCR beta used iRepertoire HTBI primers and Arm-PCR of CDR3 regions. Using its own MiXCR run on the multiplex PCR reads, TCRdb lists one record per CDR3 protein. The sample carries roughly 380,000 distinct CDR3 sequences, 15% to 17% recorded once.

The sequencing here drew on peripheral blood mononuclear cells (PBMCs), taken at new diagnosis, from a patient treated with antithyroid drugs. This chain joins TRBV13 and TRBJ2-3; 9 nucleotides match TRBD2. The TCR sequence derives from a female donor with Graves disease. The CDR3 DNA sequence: TGTGCCAGCAGCCAACGGAGTGGCGGGAGGGAATCCACAGATACGCAGTATTTT. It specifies CASSQRSGGRESTDTQYF. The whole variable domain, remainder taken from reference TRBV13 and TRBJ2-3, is AAGVIQSPRHLIKEKRETATLKCYPIPRHDTVYWYQQGPGQDPQFLISFYEKMQSDKGSIPDRFSAQQFSDYHSELNMSSLELGDSALYFCASSQRSGGRESTDTQYFGPGTRLTVL.